This record concerns one T cell receptor beta chain sequence. The data were obtained in a study of blood T cell repertoires in COVID-19. Germline loops: CDR1 MNHEY, CDR2 SVGEGT. Trimming stripped 4 bases from V and 0 bases from J, with 13 bases between. The CDR3 is 15 amino acids. Participants' reported clinical history set cohort assignment. Using immunoSEQ multiplex PCR, the repertoire was profiled, and TCRdb retains in-frame clones only, with some absent. Among 250,000 or so clones listed, more than 70% were seen once. The sequence came from a woman aged 45-65 years who had recovered from COVID-19. What was sequenced was PBMCs or T cells enriched from blood (not recorded which). The chain joins TRBV6-2 or TRBV6-3 to TRBJ2-7; unclear D gene. CDR3 DNA: TGTGCCAGCAGTTTTAACTATCCTGGCTCCTACGAGCAGTACTTC. It specifies CASSFNYPGSYEQYF.